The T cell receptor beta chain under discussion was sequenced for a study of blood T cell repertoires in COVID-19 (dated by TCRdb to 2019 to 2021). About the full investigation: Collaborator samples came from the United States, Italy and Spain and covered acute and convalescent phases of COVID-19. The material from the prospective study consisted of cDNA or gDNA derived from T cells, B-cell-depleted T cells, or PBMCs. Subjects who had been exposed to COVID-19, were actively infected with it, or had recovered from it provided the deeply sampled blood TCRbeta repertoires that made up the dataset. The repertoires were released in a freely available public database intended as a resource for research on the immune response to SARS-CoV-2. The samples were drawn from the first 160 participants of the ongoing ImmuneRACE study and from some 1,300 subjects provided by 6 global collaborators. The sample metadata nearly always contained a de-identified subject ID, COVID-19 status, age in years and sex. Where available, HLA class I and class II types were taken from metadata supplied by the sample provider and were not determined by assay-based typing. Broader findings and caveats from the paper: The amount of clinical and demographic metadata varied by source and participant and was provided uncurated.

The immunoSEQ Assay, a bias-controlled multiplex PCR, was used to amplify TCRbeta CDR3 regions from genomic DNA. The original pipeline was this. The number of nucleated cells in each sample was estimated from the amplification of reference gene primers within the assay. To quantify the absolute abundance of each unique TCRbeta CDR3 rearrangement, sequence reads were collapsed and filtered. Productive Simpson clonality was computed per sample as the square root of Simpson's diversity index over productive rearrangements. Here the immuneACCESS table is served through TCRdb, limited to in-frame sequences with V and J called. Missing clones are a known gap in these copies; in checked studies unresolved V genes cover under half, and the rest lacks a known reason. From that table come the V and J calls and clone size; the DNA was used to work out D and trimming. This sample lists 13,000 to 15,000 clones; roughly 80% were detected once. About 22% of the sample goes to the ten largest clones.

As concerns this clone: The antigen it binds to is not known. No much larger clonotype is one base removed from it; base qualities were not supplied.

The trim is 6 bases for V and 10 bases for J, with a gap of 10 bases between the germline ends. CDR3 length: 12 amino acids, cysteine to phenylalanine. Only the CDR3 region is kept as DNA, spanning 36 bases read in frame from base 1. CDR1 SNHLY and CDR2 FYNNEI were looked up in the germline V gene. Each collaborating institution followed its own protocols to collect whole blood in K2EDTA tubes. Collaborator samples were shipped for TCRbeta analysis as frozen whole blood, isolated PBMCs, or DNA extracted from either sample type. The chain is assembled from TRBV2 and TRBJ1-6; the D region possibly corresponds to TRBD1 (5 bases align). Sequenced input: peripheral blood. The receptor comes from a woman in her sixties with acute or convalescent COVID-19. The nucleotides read TGTGCCAGCAGGGGGGGTTGGTCACCCCTCCACTTT. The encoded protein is CASRGGWSPLHF.